This passage covers 4 T cell receptor beta chains from one sample sequenced in a study of T cell changes during pregnancy in multiple sclerosis. Data came from immunoSEQ multiplex PCR; TCRdb stores just in-frame clones and leaves some out. The data hold about 63,000 clones, with about 94% observed a single time. The sequencing here drew on CD8+ T cells from peripheral blood mononuclear cells, taken in the second trimester of pregnancy. All receptors derive from a female donor with multiple sclerosis, enrolled in a pregnancy study.

J is TRBJ2-7 and V is TRBV27; 10 bases are shared with TRBD2. The V and J ends lost 5 bases and 5 bases, in that order; junction bases with no gene match: 21. This CDR3 has 19 amino acids. Germline V gene lookup returns CDR1 MNHEY and CDR2 SMNVEV (reference sequence). CDR3 nucleotides: TGTGCCAGCAGTCCGACGGCTATCCCTAGCGGGAGTGATATCCACGAGCAGTACTTC. This sequence encodes CASSPTAIPSGSDIHEQYF.

The CDR3 DNA follows: TGTGCCAGCAGCGTAGCGATTAGCGGGAGTAATGAGCAGTTCTTC. Translated: CASSVAISGSNEQFF. The chain employs TRBV9 and TRBJ2-1; 9 bases match TRBD2. With V trimmed by 0 bases and J by 7 bases, 5 bases remained unmatched. Germline V gene sequence: CDR1 SGDLS, CDR2 YYNGEE. The CDR3 has 15 residues.

The chain joins TRBV6-6 to TRBJ2-7, with D possibly matching TRBD1 (5 bases). Germline loops: CDR1 MNHNY, CDR2 SVGAGI (reference sequence). Trimming stripped 0 bases from V and 5 bases from J, with 11 bases between. This CDR3 spans 14 amino acids. The CDR3 DNA follows: TGTGCCAGCAGTTACTCAGGGGTAGTGGACGAGCAGTACTTC. Translating gives CASSYSGVVDEQYF.

The chain recombines TRBV15 with TRBJ2-7; 12 nucleotides align to TRBD1. From germline, CDR1 is LNHNV and CDR2 YYDKDF (reference sequence). CDR3 size: 14 residues. V lost 6 bases to trimming and J lost 6 bases; unmatched junction nucleotides: 6. CDR3 DNA: TGTGCCACCAGAGACCCGGGACAGGGGGCCGAGCAGTACTTC. Translated: CATRDPGQGAEQYF.